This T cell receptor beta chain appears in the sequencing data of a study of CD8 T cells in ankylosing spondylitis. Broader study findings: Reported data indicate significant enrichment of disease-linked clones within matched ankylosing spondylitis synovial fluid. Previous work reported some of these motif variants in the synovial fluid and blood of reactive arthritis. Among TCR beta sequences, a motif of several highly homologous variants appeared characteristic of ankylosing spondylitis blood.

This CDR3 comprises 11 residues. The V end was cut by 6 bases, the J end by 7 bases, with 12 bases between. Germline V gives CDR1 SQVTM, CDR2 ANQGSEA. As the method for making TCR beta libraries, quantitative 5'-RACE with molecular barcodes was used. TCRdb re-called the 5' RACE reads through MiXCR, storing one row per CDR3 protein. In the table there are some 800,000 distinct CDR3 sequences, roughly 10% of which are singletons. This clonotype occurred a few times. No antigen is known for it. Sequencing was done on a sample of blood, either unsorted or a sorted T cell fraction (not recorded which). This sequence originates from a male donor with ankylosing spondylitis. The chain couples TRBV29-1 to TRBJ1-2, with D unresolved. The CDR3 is CSVLTGLGYTF. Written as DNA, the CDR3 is TGCAGCGTCCTTACCGGGCTTGGCTACACCTTC.